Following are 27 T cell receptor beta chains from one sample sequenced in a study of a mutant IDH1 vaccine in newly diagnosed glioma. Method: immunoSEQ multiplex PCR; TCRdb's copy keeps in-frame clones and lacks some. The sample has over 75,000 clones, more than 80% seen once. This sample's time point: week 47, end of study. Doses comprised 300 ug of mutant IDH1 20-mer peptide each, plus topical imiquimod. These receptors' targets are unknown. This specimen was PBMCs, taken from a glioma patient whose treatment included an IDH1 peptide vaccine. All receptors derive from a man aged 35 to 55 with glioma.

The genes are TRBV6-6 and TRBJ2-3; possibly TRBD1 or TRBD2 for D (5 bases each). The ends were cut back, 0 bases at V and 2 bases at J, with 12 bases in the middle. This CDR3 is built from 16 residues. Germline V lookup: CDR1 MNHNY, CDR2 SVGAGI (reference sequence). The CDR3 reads CASSYSRGGSTDTQYF. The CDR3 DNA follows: TGTGCCAGCAGTTACTCGAGGGGCGGATCCACAGATACGCAGTATTTT.

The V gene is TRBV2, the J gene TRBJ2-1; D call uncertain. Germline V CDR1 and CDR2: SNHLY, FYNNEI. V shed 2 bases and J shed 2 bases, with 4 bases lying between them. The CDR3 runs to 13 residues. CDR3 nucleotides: TGTGCCAGCAGTGAAAGGCCCTACAATGAGCAGTTCTTC. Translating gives CASSERPYNEQFF.

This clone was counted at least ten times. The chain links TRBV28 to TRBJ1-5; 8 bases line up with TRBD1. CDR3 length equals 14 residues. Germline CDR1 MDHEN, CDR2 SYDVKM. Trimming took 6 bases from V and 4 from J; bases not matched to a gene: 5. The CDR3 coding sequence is TGTGCCAGCAGCGTGACAGGGGAAAATCAGCCCCAGCATTTT. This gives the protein CASSVTGENQPQHF.

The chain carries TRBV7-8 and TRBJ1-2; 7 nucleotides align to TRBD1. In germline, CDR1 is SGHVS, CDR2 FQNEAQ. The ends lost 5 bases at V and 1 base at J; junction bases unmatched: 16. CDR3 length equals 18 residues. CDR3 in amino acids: CASSLLQGGLLDNYGYTF. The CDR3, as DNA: TGTGCCAGCAGCCTCCTCCAAGGGGGCTTATTGGATAACTATGGCTACACCTTC.

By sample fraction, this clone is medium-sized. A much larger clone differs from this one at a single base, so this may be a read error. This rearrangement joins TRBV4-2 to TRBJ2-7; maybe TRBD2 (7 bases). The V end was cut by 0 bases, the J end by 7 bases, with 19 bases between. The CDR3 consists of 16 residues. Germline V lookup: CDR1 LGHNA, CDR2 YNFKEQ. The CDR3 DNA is TGTGCCAGCAGCCAAGATGGGGGGGGAAGGGGGAGGGAGCAGTACTTC. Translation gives CASSQDGGGRGREQYF.

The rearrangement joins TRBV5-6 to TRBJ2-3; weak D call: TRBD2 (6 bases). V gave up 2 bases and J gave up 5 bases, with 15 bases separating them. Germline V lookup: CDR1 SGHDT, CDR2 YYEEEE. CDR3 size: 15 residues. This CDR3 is CASSLIAEPGDTQYF. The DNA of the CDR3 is TGTGCCAGCAGCTTAATAGCGGAGCCGGGAGATACGCAGTATTTT.

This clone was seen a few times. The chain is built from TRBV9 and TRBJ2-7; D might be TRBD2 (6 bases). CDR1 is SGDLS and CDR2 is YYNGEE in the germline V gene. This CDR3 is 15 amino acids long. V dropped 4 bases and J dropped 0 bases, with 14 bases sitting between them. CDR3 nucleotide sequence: TGTGCCAGCAGCCCGGGAGTGGGTTCCTCCTACGAGCAGTACTTC. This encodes CASSPGVGSSYEQYF.

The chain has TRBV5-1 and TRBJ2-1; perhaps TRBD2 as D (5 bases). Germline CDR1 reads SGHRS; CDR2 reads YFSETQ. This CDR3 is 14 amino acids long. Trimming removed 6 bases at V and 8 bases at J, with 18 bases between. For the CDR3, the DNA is TGCGCCAGCAAACAAGGGAGCCTAAGGGATGAGCAGTTCTTC. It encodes CASKQGSLRDEQFF.

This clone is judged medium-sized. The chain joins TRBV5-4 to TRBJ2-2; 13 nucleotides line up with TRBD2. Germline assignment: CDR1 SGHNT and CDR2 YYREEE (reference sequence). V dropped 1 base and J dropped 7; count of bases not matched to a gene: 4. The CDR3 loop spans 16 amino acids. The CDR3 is CASSLKTSGGDGELFF. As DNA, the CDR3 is TGTGCCAGCAGCTTGAAAACTAGCGGGGGGGACGGGGAGCTGTTTTTT.

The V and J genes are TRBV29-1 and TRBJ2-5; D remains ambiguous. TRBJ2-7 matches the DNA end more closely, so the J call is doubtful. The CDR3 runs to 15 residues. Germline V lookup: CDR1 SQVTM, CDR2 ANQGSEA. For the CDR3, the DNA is TGCAGCGTCGCCCCGCCGGACGCCAGCTCCTACGAGCAGTACTTC. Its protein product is CSVAPPDASSYEQYF.

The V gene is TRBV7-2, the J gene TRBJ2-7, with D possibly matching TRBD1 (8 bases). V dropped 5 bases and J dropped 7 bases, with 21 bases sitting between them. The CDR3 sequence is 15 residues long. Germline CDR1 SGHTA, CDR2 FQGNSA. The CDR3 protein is CASSTGGAGTIEQYF. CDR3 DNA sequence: TGTGCCAGCAGCACAGGGGGGGCCGGGACGATAGAGCAGTACTTC.

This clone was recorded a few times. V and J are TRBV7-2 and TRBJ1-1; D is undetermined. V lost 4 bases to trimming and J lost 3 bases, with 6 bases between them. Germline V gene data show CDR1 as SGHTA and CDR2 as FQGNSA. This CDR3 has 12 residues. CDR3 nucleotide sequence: TGTGCCAGCAGCTCCACGTACACTGAAGCTTTCTTT. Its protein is CASSSTYTEAFF.

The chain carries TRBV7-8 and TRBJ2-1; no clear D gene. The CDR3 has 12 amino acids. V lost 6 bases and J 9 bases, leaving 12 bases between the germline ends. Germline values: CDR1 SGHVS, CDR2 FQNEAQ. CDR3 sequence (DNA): TGTGCCAGCAGAATAGAATTAGGTGAGCAGTTCTTC. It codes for CASRIELGEQFF.

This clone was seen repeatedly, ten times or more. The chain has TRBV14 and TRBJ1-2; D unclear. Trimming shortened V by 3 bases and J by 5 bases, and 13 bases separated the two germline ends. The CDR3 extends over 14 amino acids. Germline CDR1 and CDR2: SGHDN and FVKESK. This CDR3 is CASSQELLGYGYTF. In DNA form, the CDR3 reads TGTGCCAGCAGCCAGGAACTGCTTGGATATGGCTACACCTTC.

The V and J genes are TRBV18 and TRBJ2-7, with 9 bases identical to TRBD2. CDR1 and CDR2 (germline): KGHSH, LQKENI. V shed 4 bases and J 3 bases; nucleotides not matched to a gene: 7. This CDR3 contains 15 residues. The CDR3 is CASSLSTSGDYEQYF. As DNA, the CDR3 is TGTGCCAGCTCACTCTCGACTAGCGGTGACTACGAGCAGTACTTC.

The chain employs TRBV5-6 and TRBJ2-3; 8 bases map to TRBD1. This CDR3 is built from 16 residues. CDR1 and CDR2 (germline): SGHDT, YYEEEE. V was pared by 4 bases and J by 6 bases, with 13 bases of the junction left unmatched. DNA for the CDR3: TGTGCCAGCAGCCCACTACGGACAGGGATGTTGGATACGCAGTATTTT. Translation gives CASSPLRTGMLDTQYF.

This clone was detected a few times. CDR3 sequence reads: CASSLAQGAGNEKLFF. The CDR3 DNA sequence: TGTGCCAGCAGCTTAGCCCAGGGGGCGGGGAATGAAAAACTGTTTTTT. This chain joins TRBV7-2 and TRBJ1-4, with 8 bases lining up with TRBD1. The J segment lost 5 bases and the V segment lost 0 bases, leaving 5 bases of the junction unmatched. CDR1 is SGHTA and CDR2 is FQGNSA in the germline V gene. The CDR3 has 16 residues.

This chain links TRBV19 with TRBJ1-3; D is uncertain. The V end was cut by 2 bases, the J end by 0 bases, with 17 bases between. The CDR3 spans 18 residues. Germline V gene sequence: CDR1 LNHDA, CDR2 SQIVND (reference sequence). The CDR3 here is CASSIRTPTHHSGNTIYF. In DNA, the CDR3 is TGTGCCAGTAGTATAAGAACGCCTACCCACCACTCTGGAAACACCATATATTTT.

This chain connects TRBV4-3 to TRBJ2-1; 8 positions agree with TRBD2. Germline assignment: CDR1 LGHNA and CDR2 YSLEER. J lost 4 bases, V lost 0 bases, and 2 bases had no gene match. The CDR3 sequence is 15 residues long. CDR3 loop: CASSQEGLAYNEQFF. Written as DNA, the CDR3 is TGCGCCAGCAGCCAAGAAGGACTAGCTTACAATGAGCAGTTCTTC.

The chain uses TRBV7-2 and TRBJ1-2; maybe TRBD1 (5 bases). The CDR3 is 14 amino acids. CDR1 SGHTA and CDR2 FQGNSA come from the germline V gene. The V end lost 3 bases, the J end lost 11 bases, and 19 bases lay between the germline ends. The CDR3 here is CASSLRQTRLPYTF. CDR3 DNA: TGTGCCAGCAGCTTGCGACAGACCAGACTCCCGTACACCTTC.

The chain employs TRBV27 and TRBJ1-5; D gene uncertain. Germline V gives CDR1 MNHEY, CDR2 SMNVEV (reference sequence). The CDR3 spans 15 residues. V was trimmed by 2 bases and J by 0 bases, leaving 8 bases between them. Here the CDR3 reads CASSLGLNSNQPQHF. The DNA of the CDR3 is TGTGCCAGCAGTTTAGGGCTTAATAGCAATCAGCCCCAGCATTTT.

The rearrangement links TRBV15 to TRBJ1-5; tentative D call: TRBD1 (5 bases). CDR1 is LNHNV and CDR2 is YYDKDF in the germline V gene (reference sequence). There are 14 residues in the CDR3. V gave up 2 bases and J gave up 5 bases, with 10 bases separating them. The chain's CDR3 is CATSRQLGDQPQHF. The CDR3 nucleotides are TGTGCCACCAGCAGACAACTGGGGGATCAGCCCCAGCATTTT.

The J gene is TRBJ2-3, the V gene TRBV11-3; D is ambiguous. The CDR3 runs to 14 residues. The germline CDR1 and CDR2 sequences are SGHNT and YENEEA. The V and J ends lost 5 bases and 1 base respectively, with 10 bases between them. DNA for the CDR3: TGTGCCAGCAGCCTCGGACGGGGCACAGATACGCAGTATTTT. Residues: CASSLGRGTDTQYF.

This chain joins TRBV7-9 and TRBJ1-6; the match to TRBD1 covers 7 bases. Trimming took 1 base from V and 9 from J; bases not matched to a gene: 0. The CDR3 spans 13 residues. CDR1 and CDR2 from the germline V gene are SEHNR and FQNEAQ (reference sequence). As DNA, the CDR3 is TGTGCCAGCAGCTTAGGGACAGGTTCACCCCTCCACTTT. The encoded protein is CASSLGTGSPLHF.

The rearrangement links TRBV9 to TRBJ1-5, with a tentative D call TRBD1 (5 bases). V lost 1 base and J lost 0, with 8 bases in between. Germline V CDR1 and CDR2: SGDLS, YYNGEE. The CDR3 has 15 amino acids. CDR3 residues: CASSVQGNSNQPQHF. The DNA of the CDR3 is TGTGCCAGCAGCGTACAGGGAAATAGCAATCAGCCCCAGCATTTT.

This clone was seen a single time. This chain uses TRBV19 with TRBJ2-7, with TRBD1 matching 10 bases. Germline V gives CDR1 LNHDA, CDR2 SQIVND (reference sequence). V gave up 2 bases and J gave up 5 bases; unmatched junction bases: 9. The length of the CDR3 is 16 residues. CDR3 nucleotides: TGTGCCAGTAGTATAAATTCGGGACAGGGGATCGACGAGCAGTACTTC. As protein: CASSINSGQGIDEQYF.

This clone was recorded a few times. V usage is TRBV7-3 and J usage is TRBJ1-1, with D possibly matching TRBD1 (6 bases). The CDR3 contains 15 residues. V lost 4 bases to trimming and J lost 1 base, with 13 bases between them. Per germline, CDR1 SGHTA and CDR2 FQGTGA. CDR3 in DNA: TGTGCCAGCAGCTACGGGGGACACCCGAACACTGAAGCTTTCTTT. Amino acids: CASSYGGHPNTEAFF.